The 10 T cell receptor beta chains below all came from one sample that was sequenced in a study of T-cell reconstitution after alpha-beta-depleted transplantation in children. It was with unique molecular identifiers that the TCRbeta library was prepared. TCRdb redid the calling of the PCR reads with MiXCR, one entry per CDR3 protein. The sample lists around 200,000 distinct CDR3 sequences, over 15% occurring once. Sequencing used PBMCs, mostly from graft donor cells, obtained 360 days after TCRalphabeta/CD19-depleted stem cell transplant. These receptors all come from a male patient aged 2-10 years who had a stem cell transplant for acute lymphoblastic leukemia, so the T cells may come from the graft donor.

This clonotype was counted only a few times. The V call is TRBV20-1, the J call TRBJ2-3; D is uncertain. Germline loops: CDR1 DFQATT, CDR2 SNEGSKA (reference sequence). The V gene lost 2 bases and the J gene lost 2 bases, with 11 bases spanning the gap. This CDR3 is built from 14 residues. As DNA, the CDR3 is TGCAGTGCTAGAAGCCCCCAATACACAGATACGCAGTATTTT. It specifies CSARSPQYTDTQYF.

This clonotype came up a few times. The V call is TRBV9, the J call TRBJ2-1; 9 bases fit TRBD2. The J segment lost 4 bases and the V segment lost 4 bases, leaving 6 bases of the junction unmatched. The germline gives CDR1 SGDLS, CDR2 YYNGEE. There are 15 residues in the CDR3. CDR3 loop: CASSTVAGGYNEQFF. The CDR3 region has the DNA TGTGCCAGCAGCACCGTTGCGGGGGGGTACAATGAGCAGTTCTTC.

The rearrangement joins TRBV7-9 to TRBJ2-5, with a possible D match to TRBD2 (6 bases). The V gene's germline CDR1 is SEHNR and CDR2 FQNEAQ (reference sequence). The V gene lost 6 bases and the J gene lost 6 bases, with 17 bases spanning the gap. The CDR3 runs to 14 residues. The CDR3, as DNA: TGTGCCAGCAGTACCGGGACTGCGGACCAGACCCAGTACTTC. Amino acid sequence: CASSTGTADQTQYF.

This sequence joins TRBV29-1 and TRBJ2-7; D is unclear. The V gene lost 2 bases and the J gene lost 9 bases, with 11 bases spanning the gap. Per germline, CDR1 SQVTM and CDR2 ANQGSEA. The CDR3 extends over 11 amino acids. CDR3 in amino acids: CSVESSGGQYF. CDR3 coding DNA: TGCAGCGTTGAAAGTTCCGGCGGGCAGTACTTC.

This clonotype was picked up a small number of times. The rearrangement links TRBV7-2 to TRBJ2-5, with 9 bases aligning to TRBD1. The CDR3 runs 15 residues. The germline V gene encodes CDR1 SGHTA and CDR2 FQGNSA. Losses at the gene ends were 1 base for V and 5 bases for J; bases not matched to a gene: 5. The DNA for the CDR3 is TGTGCCAGCAGCTTAGTACAGGGGGCCTGGGAGACCCAGTACTTC. Its translation: CASSLVQGAWETQYF. Using reference TRBV7-2 and TRBJ2-5 for the parts outside the CDR3, the full variable domain is GAGVSQSPSNKVTEKGKDVELRCDPISGHTALYWYRQSLGQGLEFLIYFQGNSAPDKSGLPSDRFSAERTGGSVSTLTIQRTQQEDSAVYLCASSLVQGAWETQYFGPGTRLLVL.

The table lists this clonotype with a few counts. The chain couples TRBV10-3 to TRBJ1-1; 11 nucleotides match TRBD1. Germline V gene lookup returns CDR1 ENHRY and CDR2 SYGVKD. The CDR3 covers 14 residues. V dropped 6 bases and J dropped 5; count of bases not matched to a gene: 5. The DNA of the CDR3 is TGTGCCATCAGCGGACAGGGGGCAATGACTGAAGCTTTCTTT. This gives the protein CAISGQGAMTEAFF.

This clonotype was counted a few times. The gene calls are TRBV11-2 and TRBJ1-5; 10 bases fit TRBD1. The ends lost 3 bases at V and 0 bases at J; junction bases unmatched: 8. From germline, CDR1 is SGHAT and CDR2 FQNNGV. This CDR3 region has 18 residues. The CDR3 DNA sequence: TGTGCCAGCAGCTTTGGGACAGGGGACTTTTATAGCAATCAGCCCCAGCATTTT. The encoded protein is CASSFGTGDFYSNQPQHF.

This sequence joins TRBV7-9 and TRBJ2-7; 10 nucleotides line up with TRBD2. V trimming: 3 bases; J trimming: 0 bases; junction bases outside the gene matches: 2. Germline CDR1 reads SEHNR; CDR2 reads FQNEAQ (reference sequence). CDR3 length: 15 amino acids. The CDR3 DNA reads TGTGCCAGCAGCTTCCTAGCGGGGGCCTCCTACGAGCAGTACTTC. This translates into CASSFLAGASYEQYF.

Only a few counts were recorded for this clonotype. J is TRBJ2-5 and V is TRBV28, with TRBD1 matching over 7 bases. V gave up 10 bases and J gave up 1 base; unmatched junction bases: 3. This CDR3 is built from 12 residues. Looked up from germline, CDR1 is MDHEN and CDR2 is SYDVKM. The CDR3 sequence: CATGTAQETQYF. CDR3 DNA: TGTGCCACCGGGACAGCCCAAGAGACCCAGTACTTC.

This clonotype was seen only a few times. The rearrangement joins TRBV4-1 to TRBJ2-7; 11 positions match TRBD1. Germline lookup yields CDR1 MGHRA and CDR2 YSYEKL. V shed 1 base, J shed 5 bases, and the junction held 4 bases outside the gene matches. The CDR3 covers 15 residues. This chain's CDR3 is CASSQVDRGLDEQYF. As DNA, the CDR3 is TGCGCCAGCAGCCAAGTGGACAGGGGGCTAGACGAGCAGTACTTC.